A selection of T cell receptor beta chains follows, all from one sample in a study of CD8+ T cells in alopecia areata. The protocol was immunoSEQ multiplex PCR, while the TCRdb copy is restricted to in-frame clones and leaves out a portion. Here the sample spans around 100,000 clones, about 71% being singletons. This specimen consisted of CD8+ T cells sorted from blood, obtained around week 42, from a patient treated with tofacitinib. These TCRs come from a human donor with alopecia areata. Each CDR3 is given with its conserved first and last residue. Each record gives: clone size, V gene, J gene, D gene, CDR3 protein, CDR3 DNA. A D gene is named only where the DNA matches it firmly. Part of the rows lack a size; the others show once, few, many or a class for expanded clones.

>.|TRBV29-1|TRBJ2-4|.
CSVLGTAKNIQYF
TGCAGCGTACTCGGGACAGCCAAAAACATTCAGTACTTC
>.|TRBV13|TRBJ2-7|.
CASSSSKSYEQYF
TGTGCCAGCAGCTCCTCGAAATCCTACGAGCAGTACTTC
>few|TRBV29-1|TRBJ2-1|TRBD1
CSVERTGGGNEQFF
TGCAGCGTTGAGCGGACAGGGGGAGGCAATGAGCAGTTCTTC
>.|TRBV19|TRBJ2-7|TRBD1
CASSNPGTGNYEQYF
TGTGCCAGTAGTAATCCCGGGACAGGGAACTACGAGCAGTACTTC
>.|TRBV5-1|TRBJ1-2|.
CASSLGTAYGYTF
TGCGCCAGCAGCTTGGGGACAGCCTATGGCTACACCTTC
>.|TRBV4-3|TRBJ2-2|TRBD2
CASSQDPAGENTGELFF
TGCGCCAGCAGCCAAGATCCGGCGGGGGAGAACACCGGGGAGCTGTTTTTT
>.|TRBV13|TRBJ2-5|.
CASSKIQETQYF
TGTGCCAGCAGCAAGATCCAAGAGACCCAGTACTTC
>few|TRBV29-1|TRBJ2-7|TRBD1
CSVEDWDRGYEQYF
TGCAGCGTTGAAGATTGGGACAGGGGGTACGAGCAGTACTTC
>.|TRBV4-3|TRBJ2-1|TRBD1
CASSPQLAGTAYNEQFF
TGCGCCAGCAGCCCGCAACTCGCCGGGACAGCCTACAATGAGCAGTTCTTC
>.|TRBV7-2|TRBJ1-1|.
CASSLAHGRAPEAFF
TGTGCCAGCAGCTTAGCCCACGGTAGGGCTCCTGAAGCTTTCTTT
>.|TRBV7-6|TRBJ2-3|.
CASSPKAAENGDTQYF
TGTGCCAGCAGCCCCAAAGCGGCGGAGAACGGGGATACGCAGTATTTT
>few|TRBV7-8|TRBJ1-6|TRBD1
CASSSHHRDRADSPLHF
TGTGCCAGCAGCTCACACCACCGGGACAGGGCTGATTCACCCCTCCACTTT
>few|TRBV4-3|TRBJ2-2|.
CASSQSRGAGELFF
TGCGCCAGCAGCCAATCCCGGGGGGCTGGGGAGCTGTTTTTT
>.|TRBV25-1|TRBJ2-7|.
CANPLGRKGQYF
TGTGCTAACCCCCTGGGCCGCAAGGGGCAGTACTTC
>few|TRBV29-1|TRBJ2-7|.
CSVELSSTYEQYF
TGCAGCGTTGAATTGTCCAGTACCTACGAGCAGTACTTC
>.|TRBV30|TRBJ1-1|TRBD1
CAWSPGQGHTEAFF
TGTGCCTGGAGTCCGGGACAGGGGCACACTGAAGCTTTCTTT
>.|TRBV30|TRBJ1-1|.
CAWSVVSGVNTEAFF
TGTGCCTGGAGCGTTGTATCAGGGGTGAACACTGAAGCTTTCTTT
>.|TRBV4-3|TRBJ2-7|TRBD1
CASSQDYGGRGQEQYF
TGCGCCAGCAGCCAAGATTACGGGGGCAGGGGGCAAGAGCAGTACTTC
>.|TRBV4-3|TRBJ2-7|TRBD1
CASSQEWSGQGSYEQYF
TGCGCCAGCAGCCAAGAATGGTCCGGACAGGGCTCCTACGAGCAGTACTTC
>once|TRBV7-8|TRBJ2-3|.
CASSLISTDTQYF
TGTGCCAGCAGCTTAATAAGCACAGATACGCAGTATTTT
>.|TRBV7-8|TRBJ2-3|.
CASSLAPGSTDTQYF
TGTGCCAGCAGCTTAGCGCCCGGGAGCACAGATACGCAGTATTTT
>.|TRBV25-1|TRBJ1-2|.
CASKDGHGYTF
TGTGCCAGCAAGGACGGTCATGGCTACACCTTC
>few|TRBV2|TRBJ1-2|.
CASKPQGGYGYTF
TGTGCCAGCAAACCCCAGGGAGGCTATGGCTACACCTTC
>.|TRBV29-1|TRBJ1-2|TRBD1
CSVWTGDGYTF
TGCAGCGTATGGACAGGGGATGGCTACACCTTC
>.|TRBV2|TRBJ2-1|.
CASSDGGYHEQFF
TGTGCCAGCAGTGACGGGGGTTACCATGAGCAGTTCTTC
>.|TRBV7-8|TRBJ2-3|.
CASSLGRGTDTQYF
TGTGCCAGCAGCTTAGGCAGGGGCACAGATACGCAGTATTTT
>.|TRBV27|TRBJ1-5|.
CASSLTFNQPQHF
TGTGCCAGCAGTTTAACATTCAATCAGCCCCAGCATTTT